The next 12 T cell receptor beta chains were all read from a single sample in a study of blood T cell repertoires in COVID-19. Profiling relied on immunoSEQ multiplex PCR, and the TCRdb table lists in-frame clones only, not all of them. The sample has 350,000 or so clones, approximately 89% seen once. Sequenced sample: peripheral blood. The origin of the receptors is a woman aged 25 to 39 with COVID-19, enrolled during active disease.

The genes are TRBV11-2 and TRBJ2-5, with 7 positions matching TRBD1. The V gene end was trimmed by 2 bases and the J gene end by 13 bases; junction bases not matched to a gene: 4. Germline loops: CDR1 SGHAT, CDR2 FQNNGV. The CDR3 is 11 amino acids. This CDR3 reads CASSLKGAGYF. CDR3 DNA: TGTGCCAGCAGCTTAAAGGGGGCAGGGTACTTC.

The gene calls are TRBV7-6 and TRBJ1-6; 7 bases agree with TRBD1. Germline V lookup: CDR1 SGHVS, CDR2 FNYEAQ. The V segment lost 1 base and the J segment 5 bases; nucleotides outside the gene matches: 2. CDR3 length: 15 amino acids. CDR3 sequence (DNA): TGTGCCAGCAGCTTAGGGACAGGCAATAATTCACCCCTCCACTTT. This sequence encodes CASSLGTGNNSPLHF.

This clone was counted once. The chain employs TRBV20-1 and TRBJ2-7, with 8 bases fitting TRBD1. Germline assignment: CDR1 DFQATT and CDR2 SNEGSKA (reference sequence). V dropped 3 bases and J dropped 7; count of bases not matched to a gene: 2. The CDR3 sequence is 11 residues long. The CDR3 region is CSASDRGEQYF. The CDR3 DNA reads TGCAGTGCTAGCGACAGGGGTGAGCAGTACTTC.

CDR3 coding DNA: TGTGCCAGCAGCTTAATAGGACGGCTAGCCCGCTCCTACAATGAGCAGTTCTTC. This gives the protein CASSLIGRLARSYNEQFF. V gene TRBV11-2 combines with J gene TRBJ2-1; D perhaps matches TRBD2 (5 bases). The CDR3 length is 18 residues. V was pared by 2 bases and J by 0 bases, with 17 bases between. Germline assignment: CDR1 SGHAT and CDR2 FQNNGV.

The chain links TRBV3-1 (or the pseudogene TRBV3-2) to TRBJ2-2; the D is unclear. The germline V gene has CDR1 LGHDT and CDR2 YNNKEL (reference sequence). This CDR3 contains 16 residues. The ends were cut back, 1 base at V and 0 bases at J, with 9 bases in the middle. CDR3 region: CASSQGLGSNTGELFF. CDR3 nucleotide sequence: TGTGCCAGCAGCCAAGGGCTCGGGTCGAACACCGGGGAGCTGTTTTTT.

The chain carries TRBV28 and TRBJ2-5; D perhaps matches TRBD2 (6 bases). This CDR3 is built from 16 residues. The ends were cut back, 2 bases at V and 1 base at J, with 14 bases in the middle. Germline V CDR1 and CDR2: MDHEN, SYDVKM. The CDR3 bases are TGTGCCAGCAGTTTAGGGGGGATAGCGGCCCAAGAGACCCAGTACTTC. It codes for CASSLGGIAAQETQYF.

This chain uses TRBV7-2 with TRBJ2-7, with D possibly TRBD2 on 6 matching bases. V lost 1 base to trimming and J lost 3 bases, with 16 bases between them. The germline gives CDR1 SGHTA, CDR2 FQGNSA. The CDR3 consists of 16 residues. The chain's CDR3 is CASSLGGGWTYYEQYF. CDR3 DNA: TGTGCCAGCAGCTTAGGGGGAGGCTGGACTTACTACGAGCAGTACTTC.

The chain's CDR3 is CASSGEGSTDTQYF. CDR3 bases: TGCGCCAGCAGCGGGGAGGGTAGCACAGATACGCAGTATTTT. V is TRBV5-1 and J is TRBJ2-3; TRBD2 matches at 7 bases. V lost 4 bases and J lost 0; bases outside the gene matches: 2. The CDR3 is made up of 14 amino acids. Germline lookup yields CDR1 SGHRS and CDR2 YFSETQ.

This clone appeared a single time. V is TRBV6-5 and J is TRBJ2-1, with 7 positions matching TRBD1. Germline-derived CDR1 and CDR2 are MNHEY and SVGAGI. V dropped 0 bases and J dropped 3; count of bases not matched to a gene: 2. The CDR3 length is 15 residues. The CDR3 loop reads CASSYSGGSYNEQFF. CDR3 nucleotides: TGTGCCAGCAGTTACTCAGGGGGCAGCTACAATGAGCAGTTCTTC.

The J gene is TRBJ2-3, the V gene TRBV7-8; D remains ambiguous. The germline V gene encodes CDR1 SGHVS and CDR2 FQNEAQ. Trimming cost V 0 bases and J 2 bases, with 6 bases left between them. CDR3 length: 14 residues. CDR3 in amino acids: CASSLATSTDTQYF. CDR3 in DNA: TGTGCCAGCAGCTTAGCTACATCCACAGATACGCAGTATTTT. Together with reference TRBV7-8 and TRBJ2-3, the CDR3 gives the full variable domain: GAGVSQSPRYKVAKRGQDVALRCDPISGHVSLFWYQQALGQGPEFLTYFQNEAQLDKSGLPSDRFFAERPEGSVSTLKIQRTQQEDSAVYLCASSLATSTDTQYFGPGTRLTVL.

The V and J genes are TRBV28 and TRBJ2-7; D perhaps matches TRBD2 (5 bases). The CDR3 loop spans 14 amino acids. Trimming cost V 3 bases and J 5 bases, with 14 bases left between them. Germline loops: CDR1 MDHEN, CDR2 SYDVKM. CDR3 sequence: CASSLVGSHHEQYF. CDR3 bases: TGTGCCAGCAGTTTGGTAGGGAGCCATCACGAGCAGTACTTC.

The count of this clone is one. The V call is TRBV2, the J call TRBJ2-7; D unresolved. Per germline, CDR1 SNHLY and CDR2 FYNNEI. There are 14 residues in the CDR3. Trimming removed 8 bases from V and 5 bases from J, with 19 bases in between. The CDR3 protein is CASQTPTPPHEQYF. The CDR3 DNA reads TGTGCCAGCCAGACCCCGACACCACCCCACGAGCAGTACTTC.